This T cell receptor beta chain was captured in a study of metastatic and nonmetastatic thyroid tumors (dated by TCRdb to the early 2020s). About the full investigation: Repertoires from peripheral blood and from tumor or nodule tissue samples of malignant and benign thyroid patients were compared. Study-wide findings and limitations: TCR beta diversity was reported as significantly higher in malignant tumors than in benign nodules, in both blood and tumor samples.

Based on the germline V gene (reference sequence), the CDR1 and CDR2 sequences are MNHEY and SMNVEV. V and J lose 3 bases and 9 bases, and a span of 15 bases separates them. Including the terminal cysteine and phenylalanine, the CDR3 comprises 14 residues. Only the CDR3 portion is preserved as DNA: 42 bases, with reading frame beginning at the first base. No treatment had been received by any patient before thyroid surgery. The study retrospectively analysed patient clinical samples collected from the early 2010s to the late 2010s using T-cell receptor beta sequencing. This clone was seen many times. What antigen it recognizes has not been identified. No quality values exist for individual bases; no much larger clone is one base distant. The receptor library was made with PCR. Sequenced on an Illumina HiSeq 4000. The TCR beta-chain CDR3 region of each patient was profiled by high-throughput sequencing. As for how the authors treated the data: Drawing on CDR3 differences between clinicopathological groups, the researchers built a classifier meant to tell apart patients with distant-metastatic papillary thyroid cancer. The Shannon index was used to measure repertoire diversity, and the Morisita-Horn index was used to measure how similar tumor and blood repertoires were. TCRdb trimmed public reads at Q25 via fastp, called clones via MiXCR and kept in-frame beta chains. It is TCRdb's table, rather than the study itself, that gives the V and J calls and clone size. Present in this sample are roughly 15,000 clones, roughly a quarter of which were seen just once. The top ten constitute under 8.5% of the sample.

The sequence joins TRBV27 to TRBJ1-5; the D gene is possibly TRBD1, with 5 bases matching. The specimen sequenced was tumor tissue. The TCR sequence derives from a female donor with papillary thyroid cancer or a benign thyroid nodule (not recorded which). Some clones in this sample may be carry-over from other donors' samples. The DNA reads TGTGCCAGCAGTTTTCGGGAGGGGTGGTGGCCCCAGCATTTT. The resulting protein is CASSFREGWWPQHF.